This TCR beta chain was observed in a study of cytomegalovirus exposure and HLA in healthy donors. The PCR made use of 60 Vbeta and 13 Jbeta primers. Sequencing was performed with immunoSEQ multiplex PCR; in TCRdb, only in-frame clones are kept and a portion is missing. The repertoire has around 170,000 clones, 80% of them found once; the top ten carry around 1.4%. Findings and limits, study-wide: V segments that were indistinguishable, TRBV6-2 and TRBV6-3 among them, were omitted from analysis.

As to this clone: Antigen unknown.

Germline-derived CDR1 and CDR2 are MGHRA and YSYEKL. The CDR3 spans 18 residues. Trimming removed 2 bases at V and 2 bases at J, with 19 bases between. The gene calls are TRBV4-1 and TRBJ2-1, with TRBD1 as a possible D gene (6 bases). The TCR sequence derives from a girl between 5 and 17 years old in good health and CMV-seropositive. Material for sequencing was PBMCs. CDR3 loop: CASSQKLGPGTTYNEQFF. The CDR3 nucleotides read TGCGCCAGCAGCCAAAAGCTGGGCCCCGGGACAACCTACAATGAGCAGTTCTTC.